These 29 T cell receptor beta chains were sequenced from one sample in a study of blood T cell repertoires in COVID-19. Only in-frame clones appear in the TCRdb table, and some are missing; sequencing was by immunoSEQ multiplex PCR. The table has about 99,000 clones, around 90% seen once. Sequenced: peripheral blood. The receptors shown here come from a woman of 80 years or more in a cohort sampled during active COVID-19.

The CDR3 nucleotides read TGCGCCAGCAGCTTAGAGGGACAGGGGGGACAGCCCCAGCATTTT. Its protein product is CASSLEGQGGQPQHF. The V call is TRBV5-1, the J call TRBJ1-5; TRBD1 matches 11 bases. The germline gives CDR1 SGHRS, CDR2 YFSETQ. Trimming cost V 2 bases and J 7 bases; bases outside gene matches: 5. The CDR3 consists of 15 residues.

The chain joins TRBV28 to TRBJ1-1; 9 bases map to TRBD1. The V gene end was trimmed by 5 bases and the J gene end by 1 base; junction bases not matched to a gene: 8. The germline V gene has CDR1 MDHEN and CDR2 SYDVKM. The CDR3 loop spans 16 amino acids. The CDR3 here is CASSPSPGQGNTEAFF. In DNA form, the CDR3 reads TGTGCCAGCAGTCCCTCCCCGGGACAGGGGAACACTGAAGCTTTCTTT.

This clone was seen a single time. The V call is TRBV7-2, the J call TRBJ1-1; no clear D gene. Germline V gene sequence: CDR1 SGHTA, CDR2 FQGNSA. With 1 base removed from V and 1 base from J, the gap between germline ends came to 7 bases. The CDR3 sequence is 14 residues long. CDR3 sequence (DNA): TGTGCCAGCAGCTTAGGGGCAGGGAACACTGAAGCTTTCTTT. Translated: CASSLGAGNTEAFF.

The CDR3 bases are TGTGCCAGCAGCCCCCGAGGCAGGGGGGAAAATGAGCAGTTCTTC. Amino acids: CASSPRGRGENEQFF. The J gene is TRBJ2-1, the V gene TRBV3-1 (or the pseudogene TRBV3-2), with a possible D match to TRBD1 (7 bases). The germline V and J ends were trimmed by 4 bases and 7 bases, with 17 bases remaining between them. Germline CDR1 LGHDT, CDR2 YNNKEL (reference sequence). This CDR3 contains 15 residues.

The J gene is TRBJ1-5, the V gene TRBV28; 7 nucleotides match TRBD1. V dropped 8 bases and J dropped 1; count of bases not matched to a gene: 8. The CDR3 totals 15 residues. The germline V gene has CDR1 MDHEN and CDR2 SYDVKM. The CDR3 nucleotides read TGTGCCAGCCAGGGGGTCAGCGGCAGCAATCAGCCCCAGCATTTT. Translating it yields CASQGVSGSNQPQHF.

J is TRBJ1-2 and V is TRBV12-3 or TRBV12-4; TRBD1 might be the D (5 bases). This CDR3 contains 13 residues. V gave up 1 base and J gave up 4 bases, with 7 bases separating them. Written as DNA, the CDR3 is TGTGCCAGCAGTTTAGGGGGGGGCTATGGCTACACCTTC. Amino acids: CASSLGGGYGYTF.

The chain recombines TRBV7-9 with TRBJ2-3; 9 nucleotides line up with TRBD2. The CDR3 extends over 16 amino acids. Trimming removed 4 bases from V and 2 bases from J; junction bases left unmatched: 7. Germline CDR1 SEHNR, CDR2 FQNEAQ (reference sequence). CDR3 residues: CASSSYSSGATDTQYF. In nucleotides, the CDR3 is TGTGCCAGCAGCTCCTATTCTAGCGGGGCCACAGATACGCAGTATTTT.

The table lists this clone with a count of one. The genes are TRBV18 and TRBJ2-5; D remains ambiguous. Between the trimmed V and J ends, which lost 3 bases and 2 bases, there was a span of 4 bases. The CDR3 totals 12 residues. In germline, CDR1 is KGHSH, CDR2 LQKENI. The CDR3 DNA follows: TGTGCCAGCTCACCCCAACAAGAGACCCAGTACTTC. It yields the protein CASSPQQETQYF.

This clone was seen just once. This chain uses TRBV15 with TRBJ2-1, with D maybe TRBD2 (5 bases). V was shortened by 1 base and J by 6 bases, with 13 bases between the two germline ends. CDR1 is LNHNV, CDR2 YYDKDF, per germline (reference sequence). There are 15 residues in the CDR3. CDR3 coding DNA: TGTGCCACCAGCAGAGTAGTGCGGGCCCCCAATGAGCAGTTCTTC. Protein: CATSRVVRAPNEQFF.

This chain joins TRBV18 and TRBJ2-4; no firm D call. Germline-derived CDR1 and CDR2 are KGHSH and LQKENI. This CDR3 has 15 residues. Between the trimmed V and J ends, which lost 0 bases and 2 bases, there was a span of 8 bases. CDR3 coding DNA: TGTGCCAGCTCACCACCGCCGGTGTCCAAAAACATTCAGTACTTC. Translation: CASSPPPVSKNIQYF. Full variable domain (rest looked up from reference TRBV18 and TRBJ2-4): NAGVMQNPRHLVRRRGQEARLRCSPMKGHSHVYWYRQLPEEGLKFMVYLQKENIIDESGMPKERFSAEFPKEGPSILRIQQVVRGDSAAYFCASSPPPVSKNIQYFGAGTRLSVL.

DNA of the CDR3: TGCGCCAGTCCCAGAAAGGGGGGGCTCAATCAGCCCCAGCATTTT. Translation gives CASPRKGGLNQPQHF. The V gene is TRBV23-1, the J gene TRBJ1-5, with D possibly matching TRBD1 (6 bases). TRBV23-1 falls under the ORF class, with uncertain function. The CDR3 has 15 residues. V lost 9 bases and J 3 bases, leaving 18 bases between the germline ends.

V gene TRBV10-2 combines with J gene TRBJ1-1; TRBD1 agrees at 7 bases. The germline V gene encodes CDR1 WSHSY and CDR2 SAAADI. There are 13 residues in the CDR3. V shed 3 bases, J shed 7 bases, and the junction held 5 bases outside the gene matches. CDR3: CASSDRGDSEAFF. The CDR3 DNA sequence: TGCGCCAGCAGTGACCGTGGGGACAGTGAAGCTTTCTTT.

Only a few counts were recorded for this clone. The chain combines TRBV2 with TRBJ2-7; the match to TRBD1 covers 9 bases. V lost 6 bases, J lost 2 bases, and 8 bases stayed unmatched. This CDR3 has 15 amino acids. CDR1 SNHLY and CDR2 FYNNEI come from the germline V gene. CDR3 sequence: CASRGSGTGTYEQYF. The CDR3 DNA reads TGTGCCAGCAGAGGATCCGGGACAGGGACCTACGAGCAGTACTTC. Based on the CDR3 plus reference TRBV2 and TRBJ2-7, the full variable domain is EPEVTQTPSHQVTQMGQEVILRCVPISNHLYFYWYRQILGQKVEFLVSFYNNEISEKSEIFDDQFSVERPDGSNFTLKIRSTKLEDSAMYFCASRGSGTGTYEQYFGPGTRLTVT.

This clone was counted a single time. The J gene is TRBJ2-1, the V gene TRBV7-8, with D possibly being TRBD2 (6 bases). The CDR3 contains 15 residues. Trimming left V 3 bases short and J 7 bases short, with 16 bases between. Germline CDR1 and CDR2: SGHVS and FQNEAQ. This CDR3 reads CASSFIRLEGNEQFF. The CDR3 DNA follows: TGTGCCAGCAGCTTTATTAGACTAGAGGGAAATGAGCAGTTCTTC.

The chain is built from TRBV6-5 and TRBJ2-3; possibly TRBD2 for D (6 bases). CDR3 length: 13 residues. CDR1 and CDR2 (germline): MNHEY, SVGAGI. The V end was cut by 8 bases, the J end by 2 bases, with 11 bases between. DNA of the CDR3: TGTGCCAGCGTAAGGGACTTCACAGATACGCAGTATTTT. Its protein product is CASVRDFTDTQYF.

The V gene is TRBV2, the J gene TRBJ1-2, with a weak D call TRBD1 (5 bases). Germline V CDR1 and CDR2: SNHLY, FYNNEI. Trimming stripped 7 bases from V and 4 bases from J, with 7 bases between. The CDR3 covers 11 residues. The CDR3 reads CASIGVYGYTF. The CDR3 DNA is TGTGCCAGCATAGGGGTCTATGGCTACACCTTC.

J is TRBJ1-2 and V is TRBV6-5; weak D call: TRBD1 (5 bases). CDR1 MNHEY and CDR2 SVGAGI come from the germline V gene. V lost 1 base and J lost 11, with 14 bases in between. The CDR3 contains 13 residues. The CDR3 nucleotides are TGTGCCAGCAGTTACTGGCAGGGCGTCTGGTACACCTTC. Protein: CASSYWQGVWYTF.

The chain carries TRBV5-1 and TRBJ2-1; 10 bases are shared with TRBD2. Per germline, CDR1 SGHRS and CDR2 YFSETQ. The ends lost 0 bases at V and 0 bases at J; junction bases unmatched: 3. This CDR3 comprises 17 residues. CDR3 nucleotides: TGCGCCAGCAGCTTGGTGTCTAGCGGGGGCTCCTACAATGAGCAGTTCTTC. It specifies CASSLVSSGGSYNEQFF.

The V and J genes are TRBV23-1 and TRBJ1-1; 9 bases agree with TRBD1. TRBV23-1 is labeled an ORF, and its function is uncertain. The CDR3 length is 15 residues. J lost 1 base, V lost 3 bases, and 3 bases had no gene match. The CDR3 nucleotides read TGCGCCAGCAGTCACTTACAGGGGGCGAACACTGAAGCTTTCTTT. Translating it yields CASSHLQGANTEAFF.

The CDR3 DNA is TGCGCCAGCAGCGCAGGGGACGGCACTGAAGCTTTCTTT. Its translation is CASSAGDGTEAFF. V usage is TRBV10-1 and J usage is TRBJ1-1; D possibly corresponds to TRBD1 (6 bases). There are 13 residues in the CDR3. Germline V CDR1 and CDR2: WNHNN, SYGVQD (reference sequence). The V end was cut by 6 bases, the J end by 4 bases, with 12 bases between.

The chain couples TRBV19 to TRBJ2-7; possibly TRBD2 for D (5 bases). Germline V gene lookup returns CDR1 LNHDA and CDR2 SQIVND (reference sequence). The CDR3 sequence is 13 residues long. The V and J ends lost 5 bases and 6 bases respectively, with 14 bases between them. CDR3 in DNA: TGTGCCAGTAGTTCGGGGAAGGTCTCCGAGCAGTACTTC. As protein: CASSSGKVSEQYF.

The chain joins TRBV15 to TRBJ1-5, with TRBD1 matching over 9 bases. Per the germline V gene, CDR1 is LNHNV and CDR2 is YYDKDF (reference sequence). This CDR3 has 19 residues. With V trimmed by 3 bases and J by 2 bases, 14 bases remained unmatched. CDR3 residues: CATSSPGWLGQGGNQPQHF. CDR3 sequence (DNA): TGTGCCACCAGCAGCCCTGGGTGGTTGGGACAGGGAGGCAATCAGCCCCAGCATTTT.

The chain is built from TRBV24-1 and TRBJ2-7, with 7 positions matching TRBD1. The CDR3 extends over 14 amino acids. The junction had 7 bases not matched to a gene; V was cut back by 9 bases and J by 0 bases. Germline CDR1 is KGHDR and CDR2 is SFDVKD. CDR3 loop: CATRLGTVSYEQYF. In DNA, the CDR3 is TGTGCCACCCGGCTAGGGACAGTCTCCTACGAGCAGTACTTC.

The chain combines TRBV12-3 or TRBV12-4 with TRBJ2-1, with a weak D call TRBD2 (5 bases). V gave up 3 bases and J gave up 3 bases, with 6 bases separating them. CDR3 size: 13 residues. As DNA, the CDR3 is TGTGCCAGCAGTTTCGGGATCTACAATGAGCAGTTCTTC. Protein: CASSFGIYNEQFF.

The chain has TRBV27 and TRBJ2-1; TRBD2 agrees at 7 bases. Germline-derived CDR1 and CDR2 are MNHEY and SMNVEV (reference sequence). CDR3 length equals 15 residues. V shed 2 bases and J 5 bases; nucleotides not matched to a gene: 6. The CDR3: CASSLEASGHNEQFF. The DNA for the CDR3 is TGTGCCAGCAGTTTAGAGGCTAGCGGCCACAATGAGCAGTTCTTC.

V gene TRBV6-5 combines with J gene TRBJ2-3, with a tentative D call TRBD2 (6 bases). CDR1 and CDR2 (germline): MNHEY, SVGAGI. V lost 0 bases and J lost 4, with 11 bases in between. This CDR3 region has 15 residues. The chain's CDR3 is CASSYSRGNADTQYF. The DNA of the CDR3 is TGTGCCAGCAGTTACTCCCGGGGGAACGCAGATACGCAGTATTTT.

The chain has TRBV4-1 and TRBJ2-1; D is undetermined. Trimming removed 0 bases from V and 9 bases from J, with 12 bases in between. Germline V lookup: CDR1 MGHRA, CDR2 YSYEKL. The CDR3 consists of 14 residues. The CDR3 DNA follows: TGCGCCAGCAGCCAAGATAATATATCGGGTGAGCAGTTCTTC. Translating it yields CASSQDNISGEQFF.

The CDR3 DNA is TGTGCCAGCAGCTATCGGGGGACAGGGGGTGAGCAGTTCTTC. Its protein is CASSYRGTGGEQFF. V is TRBV11-3 and J is TRBJ2-1; TRBD1 matches at 11 bases. CDR3 length: 14 amino acids. CDR1 is SGHNT, CDR2 YENEEA, per germline. V was pared by 4 bases and J by 9 bases, with 5 bases of the junction left unmatched.

The chain joins TRBV27 to TRBJ2-5; 7 bases map to TRBD2. J was trimmed by 4 bases and V by 3 bases; bases with no gene match: 8. Per the germline V gene, CDR1 is MNHEY and CDR2 is SMNVEV (reference sequence). The CDR3 consists of 15 residues. In DNA, the CDR3 is TGTGCCAGCAGTTTGGTTGCGGGAGAGGGAGAGACCCAGTACTTC. This encodes CASSLVAGEGETQYF.